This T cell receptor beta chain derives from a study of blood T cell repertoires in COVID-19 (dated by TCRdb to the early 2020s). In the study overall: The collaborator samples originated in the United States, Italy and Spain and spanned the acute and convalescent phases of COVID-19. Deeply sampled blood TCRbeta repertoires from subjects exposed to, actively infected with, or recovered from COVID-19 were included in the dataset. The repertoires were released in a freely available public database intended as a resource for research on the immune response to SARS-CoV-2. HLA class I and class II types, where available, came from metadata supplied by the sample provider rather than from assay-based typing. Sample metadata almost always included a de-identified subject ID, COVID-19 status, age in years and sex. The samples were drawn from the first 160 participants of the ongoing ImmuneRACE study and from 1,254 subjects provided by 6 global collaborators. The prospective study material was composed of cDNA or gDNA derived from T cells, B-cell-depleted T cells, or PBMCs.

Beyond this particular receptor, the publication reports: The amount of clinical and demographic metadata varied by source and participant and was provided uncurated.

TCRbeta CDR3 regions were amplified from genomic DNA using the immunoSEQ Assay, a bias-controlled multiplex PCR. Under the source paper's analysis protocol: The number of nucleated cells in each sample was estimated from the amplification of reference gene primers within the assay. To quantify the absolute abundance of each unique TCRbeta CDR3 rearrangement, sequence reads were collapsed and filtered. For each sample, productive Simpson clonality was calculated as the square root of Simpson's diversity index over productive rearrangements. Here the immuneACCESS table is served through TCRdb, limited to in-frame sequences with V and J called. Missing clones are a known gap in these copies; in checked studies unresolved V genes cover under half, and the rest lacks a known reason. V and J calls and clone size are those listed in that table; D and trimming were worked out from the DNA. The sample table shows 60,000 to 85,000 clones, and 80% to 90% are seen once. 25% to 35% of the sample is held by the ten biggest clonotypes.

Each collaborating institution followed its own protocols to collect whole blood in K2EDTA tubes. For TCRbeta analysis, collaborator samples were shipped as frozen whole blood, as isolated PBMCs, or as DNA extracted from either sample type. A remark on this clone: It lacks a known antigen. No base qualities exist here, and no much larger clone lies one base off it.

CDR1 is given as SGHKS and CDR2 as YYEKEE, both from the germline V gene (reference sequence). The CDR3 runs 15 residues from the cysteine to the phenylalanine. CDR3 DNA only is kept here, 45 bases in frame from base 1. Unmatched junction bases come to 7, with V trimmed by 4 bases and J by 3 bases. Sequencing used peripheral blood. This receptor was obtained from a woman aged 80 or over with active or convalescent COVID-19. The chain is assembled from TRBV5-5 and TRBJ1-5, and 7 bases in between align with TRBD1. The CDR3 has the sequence CASSHTQGFNQPQHF. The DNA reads TGTGCCAGCAGCCACACACAGGGGTTCAATCAGCCCCAGCATTTT.